The 3 T cell receptor beta chains presented below share a single source sample, sequenced in a study of OX40 agonist ivuxolimab in advanced cancers. The data were produced by immunoSEQ multiplex PCR, yet TCRdb's version contains in-frame clones alone and is incomplete. The sample has around 100,000 clones, about 92% seen once. The source material was CD4+ or CD8+ T cells sorted from blood, sampled in a trial of the OX40 agonist ivuxolimab. The source of these receptors is an adult with an advanced solid tumor such as melanoma, head and neck, liver or kidney cancer.

The CDR3 DNA is TGTGCCAGCAGCTTAACCAGGCTAGAGACCCAGTACTTC. This codes for CASSLTRLETQYF. V gene TRBV7-3 combines with J gene TRBJ2-5; no clear D gene. Germline V gene lookup returns CDR1 SGHTA and CDR2 FQGTGA. Trimming removed 0 bases at V and 4 bases at J, with 6 bases between. CDR3 size: 13 residues.

This clone has just one count. J is TRBJ2-3 and V is TRBV6-5; 11 bases align to TRBD2. CDR3 length: 16 amino acids. Losses at the gene ends were 4 bases for V and 2 bases for J; bases not matched to a gene: 5. CDR1 is MNHEY, CDR2 SVGAGI, per germline. For the CDR3, the DNA is TGTGCCAGCAGTTCACAGACTAGCGGGGTCACAGATACGCAGTATTTT. The encoded protein is CASSSQTSGVTDTQYF.

V usage is TRBV29-1 and J usage is TRBJ1-1, with D possibly TRBD1 on 5 matching bases. The CDR3 is 13 residues long. V shed 7 bases and J shed 0 bases, with 12 bases lying between them. The germline V gene encodes CDR1 SQVTM and CDR2 ANQGSEA. The CDR3 loop is CSARGGLNTEAFF. The CDR3 DNA sequence: TGCAGCGCCCGCGGGGGATTGAACACTGAAGCTTTCTTT.